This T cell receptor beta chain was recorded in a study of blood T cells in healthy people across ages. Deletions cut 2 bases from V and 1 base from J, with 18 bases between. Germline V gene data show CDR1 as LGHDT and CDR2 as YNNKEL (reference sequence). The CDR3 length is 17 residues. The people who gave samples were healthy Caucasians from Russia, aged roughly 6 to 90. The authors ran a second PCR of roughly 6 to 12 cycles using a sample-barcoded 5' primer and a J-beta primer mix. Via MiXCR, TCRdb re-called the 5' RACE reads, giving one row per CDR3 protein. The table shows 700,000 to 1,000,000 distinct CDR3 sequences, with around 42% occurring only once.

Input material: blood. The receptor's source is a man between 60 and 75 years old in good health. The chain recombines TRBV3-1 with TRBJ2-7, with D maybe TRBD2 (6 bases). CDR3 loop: CASSQILSGDASYEQYF. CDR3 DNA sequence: TGTGCCAGCAGCCAAATCTTGTCGGGGGATGCTTCCTACGAGCAGTACTTC.